A single sample gave rise to the 30 T cell receptor beta chains below, sequenced in a study of blood T cell repertoires in COVID-19. Method: immunoSEQ multiplex PCR; TCRdb's copy keeps in-frame clones and lacks some. Among about 530,000 clones listed, about 89% were seen once. The specimen sequenced was peripheral blood. The receptors shown here come from a woman in her 50s with COVID-19, enrolled during active disease.

The chain is built from TRBV2 and TRBJ2-7; 11 bases are a match to TRBD1. V shed 6 bases and J 5 bases; nucleotides not matched to a gene: 6. CDR3 size: 14 residues. CDR1 and CDR2 from the germline V gene are SNHLY and FYNNEI. The CDR3 nucleotides read TGTGCCAGCAGGGGGACAGGGGGAACGGACGAGCAGTACTTC. Its translation: CASRGTGGTDEQYF.

This clone was detected only once. CDR3 residues: CATSTPGGADTQYF. CDR3 bases: TGTGCCACCAGTACCCCCGGGGGAGCAGATACGCAGTATTTT. This chain joins TRBV24-1 and TRBJ2-3, with D perhaps TRBD2 (6 bases). The V gene lost 6 bases and the J gene lost 4 bases, with 13 bases spanning the gap. The CDR3 covers 14 residues. CDR1 is KGHDR, CDR2 SFDVKD, per germline.

J is TRBJ1-3 and V is TRBV13; D not resolved. The CDR3 contains 16 residues. Germline V gives CDR1 PRHDT, CDR2 FYEKMQ (reference sequence). The V and J ends lost 7 bases and 6 bases respectively, with 22 bases between them. The CDR3 here is CASTIDGEFLANTIYF. CDR3 nucleotides: TGTGCCAGCACCATCGACGGGGAATTCCTGGCAAACACCATATATTTT.

V gene TRBV5-4 combines with J gene TRBJ2-1; 12 bases are shared with TRBD2. The CDR3 totals 18 residues. Germline V gene sequence: CDR1 SGHNT, CDR2 YYREEE (reference sequence). Losses at the gene ends were 4 bases for V and 0 bases for J; bases not matched to a gene: 8. CDR3 nucleotides: TGTGCCAGCAGCCCACTAGCGGGGGGCCTGAGCTCCTACAATGAGCAGTTCTTC. It specifies CASSPLAGGLSSYNEQFF.

This chain uses TRBV4-1 with TRBJ1-1; D unclear. CDR3 size: 13 residues. Germline lookup yields CDR1 MGHRA and CDR2 YSYEKL. The V and J ends lost 4 bases and 1 base respectively, with 7 bases between them. The CDR3 nucleotides are TGCGCCAGCAGCCGTGGCGGGAACACTGAAGCTTTCTTT. Its translation is CASSRGGNTEAFF.

The rearrangement links TRBV2 to TRBJ1-5; 10 bases fit TRBD1. Germline V CDR1 and CDR2: SNHLY, FYNNEI. V gave up 9 bases and J gave up 4 bases; unmatched junction bases: 6. The CDR3 runs to 14 residues. The CDR3 sequence is CARSGTGDNQPQHF. Written as DNA, the CDR3 is TGTGCCAGATCCGGGACAGGGGATAATCAGCCCCAGCATTTT.

The J gene is TRBJ2-7, the V gene TRBV28; D may be TRBD1 (7 bases). Germline V gene lookup returns CDR1 MDHEN and CDR2 SYDVKM. V gave up 6 bases and J gave up 6 bases, with 15 bases separating them. The CDR3 totals 13 residues. CDR3 DNA sequence: TGTGCCAGCAGCCCTAACAGGGGAGGCGAGCAGTACTTC. The encoded protein is CASSPNRGGEQYF.

V gene TRBV30 combines with J gene TRBJ1-2, with D maybe TRBD1 (5 bases). The V and J ends lost 4 bases and 4 bases respectively, with 10 bases between them. The CDR3 has 12 amino acids. From germline, CDR1 is GTSNPN and CDR2 SVGIG (reference sequence). The CDR3 loop is CAWKTAPYGYTF. The CDR3 DNA reads TGTGCCTGGAAGACAGCCCCCTATGGCTACACCTTC.

The rearrangement joins TRBV9 to TRBJ2-1; D remains ambiguous. The CDR3 consists of 13 residues. The germline V and J ends were trimmed by 3 bases and 7 bases, with 11 bases remaining between them. The germline CDR1 and CDR2 sequences are SGDLS and YYNGEE. The CDR3, as DNA: TGTGCCAGCAGCGAGCGACCCGGGAATGAGCAGTTCTTC. This sequence encodes CASSERPGNEQFF.

This chain uses TRBV30 with TRBJ2-7; 7 bases agree with TRBD2. CDR1 GTSNPN and CDR2 SVGIG come from the germline V gene (reference sequence). With 5 bases clipped from V and 6 bases from J, the junction kept 10 bases outside the gene matches. CDR3 length: 13 amino acids. The chain's CDR3 is CAWAWGGRSEQYF. CDR3 coding DNA: TGTGCCTGGGCCTGGGGAGGGCGAAGCGAGCAGTACTTC.

The genes are TRBV27 and TRBJ2-3, with TRBD2 matching 8 bases. The CDR3 totals 15 residues. The germline gives CDR1 MNHEY, CDR2 SMNVEV (reference sequence). The ends lost 2 bases at V and 6 bases at J; junction bases unmatched: 7. The CDR3 sequence is CASSLPGGGRDTQYF. The CDR3 DNA reads as TGTGCCAGCAGTTTACCCGGGGGGGGCCGGGATACGCAGTATTTT.

The V and J genes are TRBV28 and TRBJ1-1, with a weak D call TRBD1 (6 bases). Germline V gives CDR1 MDHEN, CDR2 SYDVKM. V lost 3 bases to trimming and J lost 5 bases, with 13 bases between them. This CDR3 has 14 residues. This chain's CDR3 is CASSLRARGTEAFF. CDR3 in DNA: TGTGCCAGCAGTTTGCGTGCTAGGGGGACTGAAGCTTTCTTT.

This clone was observed once. V usage is TRBV5-1 and J usage is TRBJ1-3; a possible D gene is TRBD1 (5 bases). CDR3 size: 15 residues. With 4 bases removed from V and 0 bases from J, the gap between germline ends came to 11 bases. The germline CDR1 and CDR2 sequences are SGHRS and YFSETQ. CDR3 amino acids: CASSRAGDSGNTIYF. The CDR3 DNA reads TGCGCCAGCAGCCGGGCGGGGGACTCTGGAAACACCATATATTTT. The full variable domain, its missing parts supplied by reference TRBV5-1 and TRBJ1-3, is KAGVTQTPRYLIKTRGQQVTLSCSPISGHRSVSWYQQTPGQGLQFLFEYFSETQRNKGNFPGRFSGRQFSNSRSEMNVSTLELGDSALYLCASSRAGDSGNTIYFGEGSWLTVV.

V gene TRBV4-1 combines with J gene TRBJ1-2; D possibly corresponds to TRBD1 (6 bases). V lost 4 bases to trimming and J lost 3 bases, with 18 bases between them. The CDR3 extends over 16 amino acids. Per germline, CDR1 MGHRA and CDR2 YSYEKL. The CDR3 region has the DNA TGCGCCAGCAGCCCCTCCTTAGGGGGAGATGACTATGGCTACACCTTC. This encodes CASSPSLGGDDYGYTF.

The chain employs TRBV6-4 and TRBJ1-4; D gene ambiguous. Germline V gives CDR1 MRHNA, CDR2 SNTAGT. V lost 2 bases, J lost 0 bases, and 13 bases lay in between. The CDR3 is 17 amino acids. The CDR3: CASSDPFRAATNEKLFF. Here the CDR3 DNA reads TGTGCCAGCAGTGACCCATTCCGAGCTGCAACTAATGAAAAACTGTTTTTT.

With respect to this clone: The same CDR3 is also encoded by other DNA sequences in this sample. The CDR3, as DNA: TGTGCCAGCAGCGTAGGACAGAGCAATCAGCCCCAGCATTTT. It specifies CASSVGQSNQPQHF. This rearrangement joins TRBV9 to TRBJ1-5, with D perhaps matching TRBD1 (5 bases). The CDR3 covers 14 residues. The ends were cut back, 0 bases at V and 1 base at J, with 5 bases in the middle. CDR1 is SGDLS, CDR2 YYNGEE, per germline.

The chain carries TRBV2 and TRBJ1-1; no clear D gene. Between the trimmed V and J ends, which lost 5 bases and 5 bases, there was a span of 15 bases. CDR1 and CDR2 from the germline V gene are SNHLY and FYNNEI. The CDR3 has 14 residues. In nucleotides, the CDR3 is TGTGCCAGCAGTCCCCAGGTTACTGCTACTGAAGCTTTCTTT. Translating gives CASSPQVTATEAFF.

The chain combines TRBV3-1 (or the pseudogene TRBV3-2) with TRBJ2-3; possible D gene TRBD2, 5 bases. V was shortened by 4 bases and J by 8 bases, with 10 bases between the two germline ends. From germline, CDR1 is LGHDT and CDR2 YNNKEL (reference sequence). This CDR3 spans 12 amino acids. The CDR3 sequence: CASSLPGGTQYF. In DNA form, the CDR3 reads TGTGCCAGCAGCCTTCCCGGAGGTACGCAGTATTTT.

The chain links TRBV10-2 to TRBJ1-2; TRBD1 agrees at 9 bases. The germline V gene encodes CDR1 WSHSY and CDR2 SAAADI. The CDR3 totals 18 residues. V was clipped by 7 bases and J by 2 bases; unmatched bases: 17. CDR3 sequence reads: CASNRAGTGRIGNYGYTF. The CDR3, as DNA: TGCGCCAGCAACAGAGCAGGGACAGGGAGGATTGGGAACTATGGCTACACCTTC.

This chain uses TRBV5-6 with TRBJ1-2; D remains ambiguous. V was trimmed by 4 bases and J by 8 bases, leaving 21 bases between them. Germline CDR1 reads SGHDT; CDR2 reads YYEEEE. CDR3 length: 15 residues. Here the CDR3 reads CASSPVRQGFLGYTF. The CDR3 nucleotides are TGTGCCAGCAGCCCCGTGAGGCAAGGCTTTCTCGGCTACACCTTC.

The chain links TRBV30 to TRBJ1-2; no clear D. The CDR3 has 12 amino acids. Germline V gene sequence: CDR1 GTSNPN, CDR2 SVGIG (reference sequence). V dropped 4 bases and J dropped 3 bases, with 9 bases sitting between them. CDR3 bases: TGTGCCTGGATGACTCTTTACTATGGCTACACCTTC. Encoded protein: CAWMTLYYGYTF.

This sequence joins TRBV3-1 (or the pseudogene TRBV3-2) and TRBJ1-1; D might be TRBD1 (5 bases). The CDR3 is 15 amino acids. Germline V lookup: CDR1 LGHDT, CDR2 YNNKEL (reference sequence). Trimming took off 2 bases at V and 4 bases at J, with 14 bases between the two ends. CDR3 DNA: TGTGCCAGCAGCCAACTCCCAGGGAGGGCCACTGAAGCTTTCTTT. Its protein is CASSQLPGRATEAFF.

The chain employs TRBV5-1 and TRBJ2-1, with 8 bases matching TRBD1. Germline V gives CDR1 SGHRS, CDR2 YFSETQ. J was trimmed by 8 bases and V by 5 bases; bases with no gene match: 6. The CDR3 is 13 amino acids. CDR3 bases: TGCGCCAGCAGGGCAGGACAGGGCTATGAGCAGTTCTTC. The encoded protein is CASRAGQGYEQFF.

The table lists this clone with a count of one. The chain employs TRBV15 and TRBJ2-7, with 7 bases matching TRBD2. The CDR3 has 16 amino acids. The V segment lost 4 bases and the J segment 6 bases; nucleotides outside the gene matches: 15. Per the germline V gene, CDR1 is LNHNV and CDR2 is YYDKDF (reference sequence). The CDR3 coding sequence is TGTGCCACCAGCACAACTATTGGACTAGGCGGAGGCGAGCAGTACTTC. Encoded protein: CATSTTIGLGGGEQYF.

This chain joins TRBV4-2 and TRBJ2-2; D is unclear. V lost 4 bases to trimming and J lost 4 bases, with 10 bases between them. CDR1 is LGHNA and CDR2 is YNFKEQ in the germline V gene. CDR3 size: 14 residues. CDR3 nucleotide sequence: TGTGCCAGCAGCCGCCCCCCCGGCACCGGGGAGCTGTTTTTT. Its translation is CASSRPPGTGELFF.

The rearrangement links TRBV5-1 to TRBJ2-2, with D perhaps matching TRBD1 (6 bases). This CDR3 is 16 amino acids long. Germline assignment: CDR1 SGHRS and CDR2 YFSETQ. The germline V and J ends were trimmed by 5 bases and 0 bases, with 14 bases remaining between them. As DNA, the CDR3 is TGCGCCAGCAGGTCCGGGACAAATGCGAACACCGGGGAGCTGTTTTTT. The encoded protein is CASRSGTNANTGELFF.

This sequence joins TRBV11-2 and TRBJ1-2; 8 nucleotides match TRBD1. The CDR3 runs 13 residues. Germline V CDR1 and CDR2: SGHAT, FQNNGV. The junction had 6 bases not matched to a gene; V was cut back by 5 bases and J by 7 bases. In DNA form, the CDR3 reads TGTGCCAGCAGCACAGGGGGTTGGGTTGGCTACACCTTC. Amino acid sequence: CASSTGGWVGYTF.

This chain links TRBV28 with TRBJ1-4; TRBD1 matches at 9 bases. Germline V CDR1 and CDR2: MDHEN, SYDVKM. Unmatched junction bases numbered 8, after V lost 1 base and J lost 5 bases. This CDR3 contains 17 residues. The CDR3 protein is CASSLYPPGQGNEKLFF. The CDR3 DNA sequence: TGTGCCAGCAGTTTATACCCCCCGGGACAGGGAAATGAAAAACTGTTTTTT. The variable domain in full, completed from reference TRBV28 and TRBJ1-4, reads DVKVTQSSRYLVKRTGEKVFLECVQDMDHENMFWYRQDPGLGLRLIYFSYDVKMKEKGDIPEGYSVSREKKERFSLILESASTNQTSMYLCASSLYPPGQGNEKLFFGSGTQLSVL.

The rearrangement links TRBV10-1 to TRBJ2-1; 11 nucleotides agree with TRBD2. Trimming removed 3 bases from V and 2 bases from J; junction bases left unmatched: 3. There are 16 residues in the CDR3. CDR1 is WNHNN, CDR2 SYGVQD, per germline (reference sequence). This chain's CDR3 is CASSDRSGGAYNEQFF. In DNA, the CDR3 is TGCGCCAGCAGTGACCGTAGCGGGGGGGCCTACAATGAGCAGTTCTTC.

The genes are TRBV30 and TRBJ1-3; unclear D gene. The germline V gene has CDR1 GTSNPN and CDR2 SVGIG (reference sequence). The CDR3 covers 11 residues. V shed 1 base and J shed 5 bases, with 3 bases lying between them. In DNA form, the CDR3 reads TGTGCCTGGAGTGATAGAAACACCATATATTTT. This translates into CAWSDRNTIYF.